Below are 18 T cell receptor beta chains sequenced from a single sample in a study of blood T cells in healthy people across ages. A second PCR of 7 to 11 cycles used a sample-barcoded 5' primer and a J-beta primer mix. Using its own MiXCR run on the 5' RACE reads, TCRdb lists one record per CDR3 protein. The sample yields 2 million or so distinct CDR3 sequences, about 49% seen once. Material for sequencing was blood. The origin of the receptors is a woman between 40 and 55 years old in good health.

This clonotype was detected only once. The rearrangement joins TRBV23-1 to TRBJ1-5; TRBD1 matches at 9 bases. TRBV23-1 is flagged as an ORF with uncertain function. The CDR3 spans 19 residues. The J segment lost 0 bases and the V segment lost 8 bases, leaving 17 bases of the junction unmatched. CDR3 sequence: CASLPDRGQEVYSNQPQHF. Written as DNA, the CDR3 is TGCGCCAGCCTCCCGGACAGGGGCCAAGAAGTCTATAGCAATCAGCCCCAGCATTTT.

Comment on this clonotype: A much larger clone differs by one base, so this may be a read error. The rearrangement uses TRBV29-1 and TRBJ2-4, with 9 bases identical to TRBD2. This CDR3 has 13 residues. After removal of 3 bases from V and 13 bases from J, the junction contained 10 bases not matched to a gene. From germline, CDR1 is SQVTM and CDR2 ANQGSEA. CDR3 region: CSVETSGSYKQYF. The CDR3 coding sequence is TGCAGCGTTGAGACTAGCGGCTCCTACAAGCAGTACTTC.

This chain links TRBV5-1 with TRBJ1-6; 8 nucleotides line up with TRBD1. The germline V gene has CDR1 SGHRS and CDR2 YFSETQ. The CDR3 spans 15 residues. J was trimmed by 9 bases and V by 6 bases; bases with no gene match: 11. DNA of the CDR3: TGCGCCAGCACCCCCGGACAGGGAGGTGGTTCACCCCTCCACTTT. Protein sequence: CASTPGQGGGSPLHF.

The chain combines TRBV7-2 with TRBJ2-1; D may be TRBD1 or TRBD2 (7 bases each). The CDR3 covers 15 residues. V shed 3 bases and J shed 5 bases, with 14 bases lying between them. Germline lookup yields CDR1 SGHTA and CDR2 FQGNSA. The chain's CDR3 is CASSFQGGPNNEQFF. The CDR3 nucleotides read TGTGCCAGCAGCTTCCAGGGGGGGCCCAACAATGAGCAGTTCTTC.

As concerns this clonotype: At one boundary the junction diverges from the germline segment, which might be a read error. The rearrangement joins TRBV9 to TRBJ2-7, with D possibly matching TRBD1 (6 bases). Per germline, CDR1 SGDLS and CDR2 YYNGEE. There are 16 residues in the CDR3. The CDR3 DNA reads TGTGCCGGCAGCGTGGGGTCGACAGGTACGATCTACGAGCAGTACTTC. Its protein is CAGSVGSTGTIYEQYF.

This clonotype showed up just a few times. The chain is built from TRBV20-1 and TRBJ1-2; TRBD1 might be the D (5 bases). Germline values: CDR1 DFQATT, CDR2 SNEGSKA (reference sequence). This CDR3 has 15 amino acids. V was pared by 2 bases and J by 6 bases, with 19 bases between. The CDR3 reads CSARNGAGSIHGYTF. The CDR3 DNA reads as TGCAGTGCTAGAAATGGGGCAGGGTCCATCCATGGCTACACCTTC.

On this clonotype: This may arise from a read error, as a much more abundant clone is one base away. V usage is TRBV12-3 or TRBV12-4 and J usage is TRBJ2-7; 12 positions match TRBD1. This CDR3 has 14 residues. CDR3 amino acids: CASRPGQGAYKQYF. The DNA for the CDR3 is TGTGCCAGCAGACCGGGACAGGGGGCCTACAAGCAGTACTTC.

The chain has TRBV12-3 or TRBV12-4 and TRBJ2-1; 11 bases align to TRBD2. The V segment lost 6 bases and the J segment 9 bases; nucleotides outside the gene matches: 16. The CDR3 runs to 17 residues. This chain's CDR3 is CASSHSGTSGAGAEQFF. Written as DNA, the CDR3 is TGTGCCAGCAGCCATTCCGGGACTAGCGGCGCAGGGGCTGAGCAGTTCTTC.

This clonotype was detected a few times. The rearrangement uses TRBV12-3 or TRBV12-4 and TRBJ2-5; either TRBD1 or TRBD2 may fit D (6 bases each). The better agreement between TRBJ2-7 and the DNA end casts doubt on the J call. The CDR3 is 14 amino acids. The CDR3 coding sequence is TGTGCCAGCAGTCCCCCCGGGGGCTACTACGAGCAGTACTTC. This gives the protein CASSPPGGYYEQYF.

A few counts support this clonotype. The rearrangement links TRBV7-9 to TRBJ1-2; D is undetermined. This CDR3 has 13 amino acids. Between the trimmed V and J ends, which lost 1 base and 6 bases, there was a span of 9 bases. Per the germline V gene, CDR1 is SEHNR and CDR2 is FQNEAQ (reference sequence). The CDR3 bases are TGTGCCAGCAGCTTAGTCGGGAAGGATGGCTACACCTTC. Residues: CASSLVGKDGYTF. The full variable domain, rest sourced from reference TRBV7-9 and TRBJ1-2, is DTGVSQNPRHKITKRGQNVTFRCDPISEHNRLYWYRQTLGQGPEFLTYFQNEAQLEKSRLLSDRFSAERPKGSFSTLEIQRTEQGDSAMYLCASSLVGKDGYTFGSGTRLTVV.

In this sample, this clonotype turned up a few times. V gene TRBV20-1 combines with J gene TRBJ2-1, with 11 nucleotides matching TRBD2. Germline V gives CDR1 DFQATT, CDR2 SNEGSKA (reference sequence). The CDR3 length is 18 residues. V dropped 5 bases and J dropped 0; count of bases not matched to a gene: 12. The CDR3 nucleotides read TGCAGTGCTCCCTCCCTAGCGGGGGGCCTAACCTCCTACAATGAGCAGTTCTTC. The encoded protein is CSAPSLAGGLTSYNEQFF.

CDR3 region: CASSPRAGQSSYEQYF. CDR3 nucleotides: TGTGCCAGCAGCCCTAGGGCAGGACAAAGCTCCTACGAGCAGTACTTC. The chain is built from TRBV7-2 and TRBJ2-7; a weak D match, TRBD1 (5 bases). Trimming cost V 5 bases and J 0 bases, with 17 bases left between them. Germline assignment: CDR1 SGHTA and CDR2 FQGNSA. The CDR3 length is 16 residues.

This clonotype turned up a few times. CDR3 amino acids: CSARAGGGRGYTF. CDR3 coding DNA: TGCAGTGCTAGAGCCGGTGGGGGGCGGGGCTACACCTTC. This chain uses TRBV20-1 with TRBJ1-2, with D possibly being TRBD1 (6 bases). V shed 1 base and J shed 8 bases, with 14 bases lying between them. Germline CDR1 and CDR2: DFQATT and SNEGSKA (reference sequence). The CDR3 runs 13 residues.

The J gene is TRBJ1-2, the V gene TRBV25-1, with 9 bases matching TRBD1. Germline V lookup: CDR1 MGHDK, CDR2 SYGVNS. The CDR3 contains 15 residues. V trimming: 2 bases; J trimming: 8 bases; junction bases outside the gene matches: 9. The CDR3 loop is CASSEGDRGTGGYTF. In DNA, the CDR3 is TGTGCCAGCAGTGAAGGAGACAGGGGGACTGGCGGCTACACCTTC.

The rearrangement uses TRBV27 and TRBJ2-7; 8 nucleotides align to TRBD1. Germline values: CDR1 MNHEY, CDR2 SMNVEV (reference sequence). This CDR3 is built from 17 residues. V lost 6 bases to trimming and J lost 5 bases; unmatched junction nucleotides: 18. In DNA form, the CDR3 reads TGTGCCAGCAGCCGAGGGTACAGGGGGAATTGGGTTGACGAGCAGTACTTC. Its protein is CASSRGYRGNWVDEQYF.

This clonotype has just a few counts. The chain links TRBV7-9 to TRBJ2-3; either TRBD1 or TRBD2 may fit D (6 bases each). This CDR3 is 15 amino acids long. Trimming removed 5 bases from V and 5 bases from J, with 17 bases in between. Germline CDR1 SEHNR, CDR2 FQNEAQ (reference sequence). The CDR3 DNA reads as TGTGCCAGCAGCACTTGGGGGGCTATGAAAGATACGCAGTATTTT. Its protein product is CASSTWGAMKDTQYF.

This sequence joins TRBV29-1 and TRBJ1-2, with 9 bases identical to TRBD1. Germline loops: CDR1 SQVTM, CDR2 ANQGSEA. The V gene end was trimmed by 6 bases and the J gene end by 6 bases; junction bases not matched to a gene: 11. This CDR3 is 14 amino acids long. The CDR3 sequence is CSVSGTGTPDGYTF. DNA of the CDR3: TGCAGCGTCTCCGGGACAGGGACTCCTGATGGCTACACCTTC. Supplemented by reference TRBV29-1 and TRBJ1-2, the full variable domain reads SAVISQKPSRDICQRGTSLTIQCQVDSQVTMMFWYRQQPGQSLTLIATANQGSEATYESGFVIDKFPISRPNLTFSTLTVSNMSPEDSSIYLCSVSGTGTPDGYTFGSGTRLTVV.

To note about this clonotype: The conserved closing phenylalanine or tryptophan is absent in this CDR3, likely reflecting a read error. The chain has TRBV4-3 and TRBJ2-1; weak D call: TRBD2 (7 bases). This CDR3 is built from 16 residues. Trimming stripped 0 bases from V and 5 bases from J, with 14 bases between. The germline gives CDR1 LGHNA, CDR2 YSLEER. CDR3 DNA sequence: TGCGCCAGCAGCCAAGATGGGCGGGGGCAGAACAATGAGCAGTTCTCC. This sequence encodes CASSQDGRGQNNEQFS.